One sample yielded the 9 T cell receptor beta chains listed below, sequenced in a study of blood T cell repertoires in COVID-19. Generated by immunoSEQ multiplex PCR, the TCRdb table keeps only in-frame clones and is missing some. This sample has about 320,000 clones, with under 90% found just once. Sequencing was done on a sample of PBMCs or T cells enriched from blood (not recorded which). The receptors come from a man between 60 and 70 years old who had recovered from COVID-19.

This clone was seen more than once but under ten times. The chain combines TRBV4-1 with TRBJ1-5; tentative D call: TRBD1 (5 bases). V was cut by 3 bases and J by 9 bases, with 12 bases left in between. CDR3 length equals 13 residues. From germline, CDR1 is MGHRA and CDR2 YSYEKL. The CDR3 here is CASSQGPRRPQHF. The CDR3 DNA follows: TGCGCCAGCAGCCAGGGGCCTCGTCGGCCCCAGCATTTT.

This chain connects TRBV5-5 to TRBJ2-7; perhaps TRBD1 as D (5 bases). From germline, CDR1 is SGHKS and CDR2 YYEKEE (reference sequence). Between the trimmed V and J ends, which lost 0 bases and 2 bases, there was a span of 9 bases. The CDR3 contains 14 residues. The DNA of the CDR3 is TGTGCCAGCAGCTTGGCGAGGACACCCTACGAGCAGTACTTC. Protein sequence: CASSLARTPYEQYF.

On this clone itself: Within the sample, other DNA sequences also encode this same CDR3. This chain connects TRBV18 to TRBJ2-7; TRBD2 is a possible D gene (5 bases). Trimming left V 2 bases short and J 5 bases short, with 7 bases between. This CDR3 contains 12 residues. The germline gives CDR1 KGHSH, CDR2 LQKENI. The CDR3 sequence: CASSPSGDEQYF. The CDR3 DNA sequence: TGTGCCAGCTCACCATCCGGGGACGAGCAGTACTTC.

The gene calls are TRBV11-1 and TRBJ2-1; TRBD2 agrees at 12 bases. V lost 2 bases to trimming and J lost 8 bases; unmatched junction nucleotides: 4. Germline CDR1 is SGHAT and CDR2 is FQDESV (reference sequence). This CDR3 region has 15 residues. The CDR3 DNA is TGTGCCAGCAGCTTAAGGACTAGCGGGATTTATGAGCAGTTCTTC. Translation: CASSLRTSGIYEQFF.

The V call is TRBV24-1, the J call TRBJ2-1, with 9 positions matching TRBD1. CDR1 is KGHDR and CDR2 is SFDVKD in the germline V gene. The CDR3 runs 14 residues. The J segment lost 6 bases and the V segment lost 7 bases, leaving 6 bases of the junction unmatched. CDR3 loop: CATSGTGFVNEQFF. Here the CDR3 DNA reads TGTGCCACCAGCGGGACAGGGTTTGTCAATGAGCAGTTCTTC.

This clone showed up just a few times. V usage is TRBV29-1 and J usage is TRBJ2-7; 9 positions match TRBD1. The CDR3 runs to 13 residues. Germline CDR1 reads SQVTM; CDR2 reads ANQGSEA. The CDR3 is CSVDPGQGSEQYF. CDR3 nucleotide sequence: TGCAGTGTGGACCCGGGACAGGGCTCCGAGCAGTACTTC.

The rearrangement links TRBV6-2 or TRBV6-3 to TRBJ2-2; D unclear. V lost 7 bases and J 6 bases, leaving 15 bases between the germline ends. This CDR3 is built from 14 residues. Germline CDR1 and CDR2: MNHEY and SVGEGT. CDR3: CASTPSAVPGELFF. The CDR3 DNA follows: TGTGCCAGCACCCCGTCTGCGGTCCCCGGGGAGCTGTTTTTT.

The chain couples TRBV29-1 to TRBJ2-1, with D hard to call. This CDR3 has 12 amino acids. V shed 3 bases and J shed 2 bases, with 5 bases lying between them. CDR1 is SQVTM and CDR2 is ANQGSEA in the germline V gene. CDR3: CSVDAAYNEQFF. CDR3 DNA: TGCAGCGTTGACGCAGCCTACAATGAGCAGTTCTTC.

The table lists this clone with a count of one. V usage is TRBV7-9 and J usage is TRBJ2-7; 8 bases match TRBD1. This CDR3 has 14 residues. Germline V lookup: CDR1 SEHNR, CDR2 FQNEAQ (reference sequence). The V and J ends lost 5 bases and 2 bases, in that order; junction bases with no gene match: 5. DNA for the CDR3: TGTGCCAGCAGCCCAGGGGGCGCACCCTACGAGCAGTACTTC. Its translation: CASSPGGAPYEQYF.